Sequencing of this T cell receptor (beta chain) was carried out in a study of shared clonotypes between healthy human individuals. For the study at large: In total, the donors were a couple of women and a few men aged 18 to 49. Three CD4 naive, three CD4 memory, two CD8 naive and one CD8 memory plate were used per donor. Study-level points and caveats: Estimated richness values were generally larger in naive subsets than in memory subsets.

Concerning this clone: Its specificity is unknown.

J was trimmed by 1 base and V by 5 bases; bases with no gene match: 14. The CDR3 has 18 residues. Germline CDR1 SGHTA, CDR2 FQGNSA. Method: immunoSEQ multiplex PCR; TCRdb's copy keeps in-frame clones and lacks some. The sample has 1.5 million to 1.9 million clones; under 99% are singletons. This clonotype originated in a man aged 30 to 45 in good health. The chain combines TRBV7-2 with TRBJ1-5, with 7 nucleotides matching TRBD1. The sample comprised naive CD4+ T cells sorted from blood. Subset described: CD45RA+ positively selected. The CDR3 coding sequence is TGTGCCAGCAGCCCCCGGGGACAGAATTTTATGAGCAATCAGCCCCAGCATTTT. It encodes CASSPRGQNFMSNQPQHF. Based on the CDR3 plus reference TRBV7-2 and TRBJ1-5, the full variable domain is GAGVSQSPSNKVTEKGKDVELRCDPISGHTALYWYRQSLGQGLEFLIYFQGNSAPDKSGLPSDRFSAERTGGSVSTLTIQRTQQEDSAVYLCASSPRGQNFMSNQPQHFGDGTRLSIL.